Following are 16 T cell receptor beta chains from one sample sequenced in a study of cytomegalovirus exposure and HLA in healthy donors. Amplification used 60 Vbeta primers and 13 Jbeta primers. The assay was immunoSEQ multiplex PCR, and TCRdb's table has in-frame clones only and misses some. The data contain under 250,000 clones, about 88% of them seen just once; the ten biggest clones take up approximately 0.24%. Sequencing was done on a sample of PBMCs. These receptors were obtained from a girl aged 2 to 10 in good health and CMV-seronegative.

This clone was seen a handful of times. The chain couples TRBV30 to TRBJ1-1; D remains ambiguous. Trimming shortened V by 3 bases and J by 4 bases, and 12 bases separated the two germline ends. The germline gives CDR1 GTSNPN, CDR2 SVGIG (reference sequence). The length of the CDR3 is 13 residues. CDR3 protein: CAWSFLLSTEAFF. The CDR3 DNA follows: TGTGCCTGGAGCTTCCTCCTTTCCACTGAAGCTTTCTTT.

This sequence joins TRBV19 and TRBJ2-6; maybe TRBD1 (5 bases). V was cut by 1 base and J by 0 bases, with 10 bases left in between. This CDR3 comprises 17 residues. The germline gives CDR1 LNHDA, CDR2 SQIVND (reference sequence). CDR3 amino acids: CASSIGAGLSGANVLTF. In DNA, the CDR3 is TGTGCCAGTAGTATAGGGGCAGGGCTCTCTGGGGCCAACGTCCTGACTTTC.

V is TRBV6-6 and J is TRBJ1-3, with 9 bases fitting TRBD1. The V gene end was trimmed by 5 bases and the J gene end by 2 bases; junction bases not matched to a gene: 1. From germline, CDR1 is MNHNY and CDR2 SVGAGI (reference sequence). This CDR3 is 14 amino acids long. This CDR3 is CASSRTGAGNTIYF. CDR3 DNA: TGTGCCAGCAGTCGGACAGGGGCTGGAAACACCATATATTTT.

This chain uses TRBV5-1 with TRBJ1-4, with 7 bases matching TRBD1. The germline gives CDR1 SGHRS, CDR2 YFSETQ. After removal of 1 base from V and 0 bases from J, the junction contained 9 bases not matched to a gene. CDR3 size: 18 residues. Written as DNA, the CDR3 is TGCGCCAGCAGCTTGTGGGGAACAGGGGTTTCAACTAATGAAAAACTGTTTTTT. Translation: CASSLWGTGVSTNEKLFF. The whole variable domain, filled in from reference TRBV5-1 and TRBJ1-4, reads KAGVTQTPRYLIKTRGQQVTLSCSPISGHRSVSWYQQTPGQGLQFLFEYFSETQRNKGNFPGRFSGRQFSNSRSEMNVSTLELGDSALYLCASSLWGTGVSTNEKLFFGSGTQLSVL.

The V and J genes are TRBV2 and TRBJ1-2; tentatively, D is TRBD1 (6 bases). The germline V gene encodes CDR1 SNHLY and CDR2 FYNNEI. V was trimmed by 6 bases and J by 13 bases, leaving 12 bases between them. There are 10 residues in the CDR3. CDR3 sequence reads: CASRDRAVTF. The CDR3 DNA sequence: TGTGCCAGCAGGGACAGAGCGGTCACCTTC.

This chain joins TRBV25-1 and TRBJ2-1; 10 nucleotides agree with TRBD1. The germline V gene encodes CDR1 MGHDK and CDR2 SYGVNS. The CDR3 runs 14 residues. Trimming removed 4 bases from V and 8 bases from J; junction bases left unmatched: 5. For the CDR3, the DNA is TGTGCCAGCAGTGTCCGGGACAGGGGTCATGAGCAGTTCTTC. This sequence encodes CASSVRDRGHEQFF.

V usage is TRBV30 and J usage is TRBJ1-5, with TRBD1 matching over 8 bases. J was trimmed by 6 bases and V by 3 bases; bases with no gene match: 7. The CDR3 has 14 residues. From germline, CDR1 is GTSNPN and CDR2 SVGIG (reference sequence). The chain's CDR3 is CAWSATQGGQPQHF. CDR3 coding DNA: TGTGCCTGGAGCGCTACACAGGGGGGTCAGCCCCAGCATTTT.

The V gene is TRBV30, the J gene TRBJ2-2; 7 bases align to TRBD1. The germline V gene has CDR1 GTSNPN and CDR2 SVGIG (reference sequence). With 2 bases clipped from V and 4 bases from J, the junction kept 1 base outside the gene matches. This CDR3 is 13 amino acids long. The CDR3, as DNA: TGTGCCTGGAGTCCAGGGGGCACCGGGGAGCTGTTTTTT. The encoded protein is CAWSPGGTGELFF.

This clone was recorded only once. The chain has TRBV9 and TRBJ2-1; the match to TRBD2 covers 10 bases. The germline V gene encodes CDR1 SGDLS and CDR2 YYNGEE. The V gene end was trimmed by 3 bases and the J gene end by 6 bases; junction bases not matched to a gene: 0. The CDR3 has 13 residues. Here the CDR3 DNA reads TGTGCCAGCAGCGGGACTAGCGGCAATGAGCAGTTCTTC. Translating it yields CASSGTSGNEQFF.

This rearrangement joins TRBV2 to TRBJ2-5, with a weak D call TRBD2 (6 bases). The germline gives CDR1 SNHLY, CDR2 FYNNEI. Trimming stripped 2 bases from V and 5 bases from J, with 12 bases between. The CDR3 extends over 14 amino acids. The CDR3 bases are TGTGCCAGCAGTGAATGGGGGGTGCGGGAGACCCAGTACTTC. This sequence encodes CASSEWGVRETQYF.

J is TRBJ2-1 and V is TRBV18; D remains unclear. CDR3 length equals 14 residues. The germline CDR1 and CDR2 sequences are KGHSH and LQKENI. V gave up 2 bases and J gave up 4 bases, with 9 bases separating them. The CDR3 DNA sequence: TGTGCCAGCTCACCATCTAGTGAGTACAATGAGCAGTTCTTC. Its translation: CASSPSSEYNEQFF. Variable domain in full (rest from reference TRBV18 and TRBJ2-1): NAGVMQNPRHLVRRRGQEARLRCSPMKGHSHVYWYRQLPEEGLKFMVYLQKENIIDESGMPKERFSAEFPKEGPSILRIQQVVRGDSAAYFCASSPSSEYNEQFFGPGTRLTVL.

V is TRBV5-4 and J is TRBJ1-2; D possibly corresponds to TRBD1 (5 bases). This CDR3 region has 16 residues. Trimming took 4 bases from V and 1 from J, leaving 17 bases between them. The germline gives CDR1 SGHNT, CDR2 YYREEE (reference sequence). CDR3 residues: CASSPSLRGINYGYTF. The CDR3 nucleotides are TGTGCCAGCAGCCCCTCCCTGCGGGGGATTAACTATGGCTACACCTTC.

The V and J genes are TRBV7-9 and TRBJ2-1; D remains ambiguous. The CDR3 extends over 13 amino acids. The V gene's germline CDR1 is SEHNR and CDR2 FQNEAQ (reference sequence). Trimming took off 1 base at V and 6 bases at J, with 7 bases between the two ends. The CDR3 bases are TGTGCCAGCAGCTTAGGGCCATCCAATGAGCAGTTCTTC. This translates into CASSLGPSNEQFF.

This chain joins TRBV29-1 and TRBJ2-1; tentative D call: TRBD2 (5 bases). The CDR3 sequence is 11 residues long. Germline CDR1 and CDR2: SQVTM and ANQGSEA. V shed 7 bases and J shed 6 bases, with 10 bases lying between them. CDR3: CSAAGGNEQFF. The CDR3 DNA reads TGCAGCGCCGCGGGCGGCAATGAGCAGTTCTTC.

The CDR3 loop is CASSLPTERPNGYTF. The CDR3 nucleotides read TGTGCCAGCAGCCTTCCGACAGAAAGGCCTAATGGCTACACCTTC. The chain is built from TRBV7-9 and TRBJ1-2, with a possible D match to TRBD1 (5 bases). Germline CDR1 is SEHNR and CDR2 is FQNEAQ (reference sequence). V lost 5 bases, J lost 6 bases, and 19 bases lay in between. This CDR3 region has 15 residues.

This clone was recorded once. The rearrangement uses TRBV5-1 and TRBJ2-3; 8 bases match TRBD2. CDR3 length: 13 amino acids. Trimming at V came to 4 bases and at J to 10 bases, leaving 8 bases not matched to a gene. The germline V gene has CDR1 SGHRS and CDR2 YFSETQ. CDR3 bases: TGCGCCAGCAGCGAACTAGCGGAGGGGGCGCAGTATTTT. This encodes CASSELAEGAQYF.